What follows are 8 T cell receptor beta chains derived from one specimen sequenced in a study of early T cells in non-severe SARS-CoV-2 infection. TCRdb fed the 5' RACE reads into MiXCR, producing one record per CDR3 protein. The table shows roughly 26,000 distinct CDR3 sequences, with under 5% occurring only once. Sequencing was carried out using whole blood. The receptors originated from an adult who was a healthcare worker with PCR-confirmed SARS-CoV-2 infection or an uninfected control (not recorded which).

This clonotype was seen ten or more times. This chain links TRBV11-2 with TRBJ2-7; 7 bases are shared with TRBD2. With 4 bases clipped from V and 7 bases from J, the junction kept 10 bases outside the gene matches. The germline CDR1 and CDR2 sequences are SGHAT and FQNNGV. The CDR3 has 14 amino acids. For the CDR3, the DNA is TGTGCCAGCAGCTCCATCCGGGGGACTAAAGAGCAGTACTTC. It translates to CASSSIRGTKEQYF.

The J gene is TRBJ2-1, the V gene TRBV7-3; possible D gene TRBD2, 6 bases. Deletions cut 1 base from V and 6 bases from J, with 13 bases between. CDR3 length: 15 amino acids. CDR1 and CDR2 (germline): SGHTA, FQGTGA. CDR3 in DNA: TGTGCCAGCAGCTTAAGTTCTTTCGGGAGCAATGAGCAGTTCTTC. Amino acid sequence: CASSLSSFGSNEQFF. The full variable domain, with the rest looked up from reference TRBV7-3 and TRBJ2-1, is GAGVSQTPSNKVTEKGKYVELRCDPISGHTALYWYRQSLGQGPEFLIYFQGTGAADDSGLPNDRFFAVRPEGSVSTLKIQRTERGDSAVYLCASSLSSFGSNEQFFGPGTRLTVL.

This clonotype was seen only a few times. The chain joins TRBV28 to TRBJ2-3; D gene uncertain. This CDR3 is 12 amino acids long. From germline, CDR1 is MDHEN and CDR2 SYDVKM. Trimming stripped 8 bases from V and 0 bases from J, with 6 bases between. The CDR3, as DNA: TGTGCCAGCGGTACTAGCACAGATACGCAGTATTTT. Translating gives CASGTSTDTQYF.

In its sample, this clonotype is medium-sized. The V call is TRBV27, the J call TRBJ2-3; 7 positions agree with TRBD1. Germline V gene sequence: CDR1 MNHEY, CDR2 SMNVEV (reference sequence). The CDR3 consists of 14 residues. The V segment lost 6 bases and the J segment 3 bases; nucleotides outside the gene matches: 6. CDR3 nucleotides: TGTGCCAGCAGCCACAGGGGAGTAACAGATACGCAGTATTTT. Its translation is CASSHRGVTDTQYF.

This clonotype was seen many times. The chain combines TRBV27 with TRBJ1-2, with a tentative D call TRBD1 (5 bases). Germline lookup yields CDR1 MNHEY and CDR2 SMNVEV (reference sequence). V was trimmed by 8 bases and J by 5 bases, leaving 18 bases between them. This CDR3 spans 14 amino acids. This CDR3 is CASGPIDREYGYTF. The CDR3 nucleotides are TGTGCCAGCGGGCCGATTGACAGAGAATATGGCTACACCTTC.

This clonotype was counted ten times or more. The rearrangement uses TRBV6-6 and TRBJ2-1, with 9 bases lining up with TRBD1. Germline trimming cut 4 bases from V and 9 bases from J; bases unmatched to any gene: 13. Germline CDR1 MNHNY, CDR2 SVGAGI (reference sequence). The CDR3 totals 16 residues. CDR3: CASSSTGGAGGGEQFF. The CDR3 region has the DNA TGTGCCAGCAGTTCCACAGGGGGCGCCGGAGGGGGTGAGCAGTTCTTC.

The rearrangement links TRBV6-5 to TRBJ2-2, with unresolved D. Trimming left V 0 bases short and J 6 bases short, with 5 bases between. The CDR3 is 13 residues long. In germline, CDR1 is MNHEY, CDR2 SVGAGI. This chain's CDR3 is CASSYSDPGELFF. The CDR3 nucleotides are TGTGCCAGCAGTTACTCGGATCCCGGGGAGCTGTTTTTT.

This clonotype has a count of ten or more. The V call is TRBV20-1, the J call TRBJ1-5; no clear D gene. The CDR3 spans 13 residues. V lost 6 bases, J lost 2 bases, and 11 bases lay in between. Germline loops: CDR1 DFQATT, CDR2 SNEGSKA (reference sequence). The CDR3 nucleotides are TGCAGTGCACTTGACCGGGGCAATCAGCCCCAGCATTTT. Translated, it gives CSALDRGNQPQHF.